The following is a T cell receptor beta chain sequence with its context. This sample was taken from a study of blood T cell repertoires in COVID-19. About the study: The origin of the acute and convalescent COVID-19 samples was the United States, Italy and Spain. T cells, B-cell-depleted T cells, or PBMCs provided the cDNA or gDNA that served as material.

In the original processing: Amplification of reference gene primers provided the estimated nucleated cell counts. Profiled with immunoSEQ multiplex PCR; TCRdb holds only in-frame clones, not every one. That table supplies the V and J calls and clone size; D and trimming were determined from the DNA. Among tens of thousands of clones listed, approximately 85% were seen once. This CDR3 has 20 amino acids. J lost 1 base, V lost 0 bases, and 12 bases had no gene match. The germline V gene has CDR1 LGHNA and CDR2 YSLEER. The chain couples TRBV4-3 to TRBJ2-1; 10 bases match TRBD1. The TCR comes from a man aged 80 or over with acute or convalescent COVID-19. Input material: peripheral blood. CDR3 coding DNA: TGCGCCAGCAGCCAAGAAGGGGAACAGGACAGGGGGGCGTCCTACAATGAGCAGTTCTTC. Protein product: CASSQEGEQDRGASYNEQFF.